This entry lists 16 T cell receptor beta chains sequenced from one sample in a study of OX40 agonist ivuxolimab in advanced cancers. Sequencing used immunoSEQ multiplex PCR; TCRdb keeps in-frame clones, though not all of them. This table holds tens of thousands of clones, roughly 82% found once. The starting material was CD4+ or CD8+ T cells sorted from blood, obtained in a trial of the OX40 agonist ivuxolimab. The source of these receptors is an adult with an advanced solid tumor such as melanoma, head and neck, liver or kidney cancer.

The CDR3 sequence: CASSVVYGALDTGELFF. Here the CDR3 DNA reads TGTGCCAGCAGCGTAGTATATGGGGCCCTCGATACCGGGGAGCTGTTTTTT. The chain links TRBV9 to TRBJ2-2; maybe TRBD1 (5 bases). CDR1 is SGDLS, CDR2 YYNGEE, per germline. The germline V and J ends were trimmed by 0 bases and 5 bases, with 17 bases remaining between them. The CDR3 consists of 17 residues.

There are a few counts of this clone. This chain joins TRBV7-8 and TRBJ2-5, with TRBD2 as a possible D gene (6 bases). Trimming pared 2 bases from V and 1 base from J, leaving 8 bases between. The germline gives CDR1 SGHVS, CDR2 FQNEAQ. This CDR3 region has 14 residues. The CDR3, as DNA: TGTGCCAGCAGCTTAAGTAGCGGCCAAGAGACCCAGTACTTC. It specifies CASSLSSGQETQYF. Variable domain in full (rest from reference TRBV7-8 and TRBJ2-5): GAGVSQSPRYKVAKRGQDVALRCDPISGHVSLFWYQQALGQGPEFLTYFQNEAQLDKSGLPSDRFFAERPEGSVSTLKIQRTQQEDSAVYLCASSLSSGQETQYFGPGTRLLVL.

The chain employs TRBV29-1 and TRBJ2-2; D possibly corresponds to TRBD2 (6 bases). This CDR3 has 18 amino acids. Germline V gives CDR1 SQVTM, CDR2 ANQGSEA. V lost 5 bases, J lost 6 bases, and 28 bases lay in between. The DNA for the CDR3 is TGCAGCGTTAGGATGGGGACTTCACCCGCTTACGGCCCCGGGGAGCTGTTTTTT. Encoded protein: CSVRMGTSPAYGPGELFF.

The DNA for the CDR3 is TGTGCCAGCAGATATGGGAACGAGAATGAAAAACTGTTTTTT. Translated, it gives CASRYGNENEKLFF. The rearrangement uses TRBV27 and TRBJ1-4, with D unclear. The CDR3 consists of 14 residues. Germline V gene lookup returns CDR1 MNHEY and CDR2 SMNVEV (reference sequence). V lost 6 bases and J lost 5, with 13 bases in between.

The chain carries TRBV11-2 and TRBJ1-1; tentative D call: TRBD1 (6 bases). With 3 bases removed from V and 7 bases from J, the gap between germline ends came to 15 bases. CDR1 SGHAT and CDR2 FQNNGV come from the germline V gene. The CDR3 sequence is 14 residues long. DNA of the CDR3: TGTGCCAGCAGCTTCAGGGGCGAGGAGAATGAAGCTTTCTTT. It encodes CASSFRGEENEAFF.

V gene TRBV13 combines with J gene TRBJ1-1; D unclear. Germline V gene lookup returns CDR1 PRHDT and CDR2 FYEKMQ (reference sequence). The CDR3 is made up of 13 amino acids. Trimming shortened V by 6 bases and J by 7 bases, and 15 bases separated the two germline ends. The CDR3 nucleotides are TGTGCCAGCAGACTTAAAACTGGAAATGAAGCTTTCTTT. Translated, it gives CASRLKTGNEAFF.

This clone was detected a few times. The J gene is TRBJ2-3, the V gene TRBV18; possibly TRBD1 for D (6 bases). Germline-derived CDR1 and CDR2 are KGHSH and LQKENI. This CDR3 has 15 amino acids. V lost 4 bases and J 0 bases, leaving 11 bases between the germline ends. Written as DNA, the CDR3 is TGTGCCAGCTCACTAGGGACATTAAGCACAGATACGCAGTATTTT. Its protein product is CASSLGTLSTDTQYF.

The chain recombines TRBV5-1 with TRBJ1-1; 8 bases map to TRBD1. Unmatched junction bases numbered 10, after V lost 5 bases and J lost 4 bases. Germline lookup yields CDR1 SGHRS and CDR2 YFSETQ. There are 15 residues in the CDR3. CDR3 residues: CASRLRTGKSTEAFF. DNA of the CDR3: TGCGCCAGCAGGCTACGGACAGGGAAAAGCACTGAAGCTTTCTTT.

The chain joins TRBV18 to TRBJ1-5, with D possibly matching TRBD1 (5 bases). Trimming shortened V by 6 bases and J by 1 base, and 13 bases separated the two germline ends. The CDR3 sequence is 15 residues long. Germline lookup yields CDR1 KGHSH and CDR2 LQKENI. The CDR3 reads CASSQGGGSNQPQHF. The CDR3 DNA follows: TGTGCCAGCTCGCAGGGCGGGGGGAGCAATCAGCCCCAGCATTTT.

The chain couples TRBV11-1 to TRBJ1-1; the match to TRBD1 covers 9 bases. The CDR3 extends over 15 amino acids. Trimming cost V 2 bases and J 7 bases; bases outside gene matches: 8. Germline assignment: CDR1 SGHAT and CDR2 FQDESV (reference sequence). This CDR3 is CASSLRGTGYVEAFF. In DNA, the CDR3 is TGTGCCAGCAGCTTACGCGGGACAGGGTATGTTGAAGCTTTCTTT.

CDR3 DNA: TGTGCCAGCAGCTTATACACAGGACATAACTTAGGGCAAGCTTTCTTT. Encoded protein: CASSLYTGHNLGQAFF. The gene calls are TRBV7-3 and TRBJ1-1, with D perhaps TRBD1 (5 bases). The germline gives CDR1 SGHTA, CDR2 FQGTGA. The V and J ends lost 2 bases and 9 bases respectively, with 22 bases between them. The CDR3 totals 16 residues.

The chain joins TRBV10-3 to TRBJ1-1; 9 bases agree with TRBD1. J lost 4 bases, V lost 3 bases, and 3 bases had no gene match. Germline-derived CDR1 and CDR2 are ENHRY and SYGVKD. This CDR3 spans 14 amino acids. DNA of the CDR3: TGTGCCATCAGTGACTCGACAGGGGGCACTGAAGCTTTCTTT. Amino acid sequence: CAISDSTGGTEAFF.

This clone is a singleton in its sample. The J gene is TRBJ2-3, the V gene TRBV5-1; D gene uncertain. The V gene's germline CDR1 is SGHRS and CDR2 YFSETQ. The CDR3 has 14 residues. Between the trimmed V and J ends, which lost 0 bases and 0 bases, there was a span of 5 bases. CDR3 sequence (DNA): TGCGCCAGCAGCTTGGTAGCCAGCACAGATACGCAGTATTTT. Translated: CASSLVASTDTQYF.

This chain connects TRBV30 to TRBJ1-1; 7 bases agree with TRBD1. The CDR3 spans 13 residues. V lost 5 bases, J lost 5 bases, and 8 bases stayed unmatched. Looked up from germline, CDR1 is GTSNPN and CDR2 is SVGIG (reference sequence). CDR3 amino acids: CAWARGPGTEAFF. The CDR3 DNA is TGTGCCTGGGCGAGGGGGCCCGGGACTGAAGCTTTCTTT. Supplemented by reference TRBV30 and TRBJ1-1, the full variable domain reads SQTIHQWPATLVQPVGSPLSLECTVEGTSNPNLYWYRQAAGRGLQLLFYSVGIGQISSEVPQNLSASRPQDRQFILSSKKLLLSDSGFYLCAWARGPGTEAFFGQGTRLTVV.

The CDR3 region is CASLYLANNEQFF. The CDR3 coding sequence is TGTGCCAGCCTTTACCTGGCGAACAATGAGCAGTTCTTC. V gene TRBV28 combines with J gene TRBJ2-1; D ambiguous. The CDR3 consists of 13 residues. CDR1 and CDR2 (germline): MDHEN, SYDVKM. The germline V and J ends were trimmed by 8 bases and 5 bases, with 13 bases remaining between them.

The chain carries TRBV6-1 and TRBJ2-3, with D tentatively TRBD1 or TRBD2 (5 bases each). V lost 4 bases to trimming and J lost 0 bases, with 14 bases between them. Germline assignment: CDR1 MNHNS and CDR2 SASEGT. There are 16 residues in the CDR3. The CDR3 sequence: CASSAGSTSSTDTQYF. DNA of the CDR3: TGTGCCAGCAGTGCAGGGAGCACTTCTAGCACAGATACGCAGTATTTT.